This is a list of T cell receptor beta chains from one sample in a study of cytomegalovirus exposure and HLA in healthy donors. Assay: immunoSEQ multiplex PCR; the TCRdb copy retains only in-frame clones and omits some. The sample lists 280,000 or so clones; 70% to 90% were seen once. The sample consisted of PBMCs. These receptor sequences come from a woman aged 18-29 years in good health and CMV-seronegative. The CDR3 runs from the conserved cysteine through the conserved F or W. A D gene is named only where the DNA matches it firmly. Only part of the rows carry a size: once, few, many, or a class if the clone is expanded.

-	16	TRBJ2-3	-	TRBV6-1	CASSGNYGSTSDTQYF	TGTGCCAGCAGTGGCAATTACGGGAGCACTAGTGATACGCAGTATTTT
TRBD2	16	TRBJ2-2	-	TRBV18	CASSLLAGAASGELFF	TGTGCCAGCTCACTATTAGCGGGAGCGGCGTCCGGGGAGCTGTTTTTT
-	13	TRBJ1-2	few	TRBV4-3	CASSQDRQGIDTF	TGCGCCAGCAGCCAAGATCGGCAGGGTATAGACACCTTC
-	13	TRBJ2-1	-	TRBV9	CASMAPARNEQFF	TGTGCCAGCATGGCCCCCGCCCGCAATGAGCAGTTCTTC
TRBD1	12	TRBJ2-1	-	TRBV10-3	CAISQLGQGSFF	TGTGCCATCAGCCAACTGGGACAGGGTTCGTTCTTC
-	12	TRBJ2-7	once	TRBV2	CASRDSIYEQYF	TGTGCCAGCAGGGACAGTATCTACGAGCAGTACTTC
TRBD2	16	TRBJ2-7	-	TRBV28	CASTSWGGRLSYEQYF	TGTGCCAGCACCTCCTGGGGGGGGAGGCTTTCGTACGAGCAGTACTTC
TRBD2	17	TRBJ2-3	-	TRBV5-1	CASSLGTSGRSADTQYF	TGCGCCAGCAGCTTGGGGACTAGCGGGAGATCGGCGGATACGCAGTATTTT
TRBD2	14	TRBJ2-7	-	TRBV5-1	CASSLGAGSYEQYF	TGCGCCAGCAGCCTCGGAGCGGGGAGCTACGAGCAGTACTTC
TRBD2	16	TRBJ2-7	-	TRBV19	CASRYSRGSGDYEQYF	TGTGCCAGTCGATATTCGAGGGGTAGCGGGGACTACGAGCAGTACTTC
TRBD1	14	TRBJ1-1	-	TRBV5-1	CASSIDRVDSEAFF	TGCGCCAGCAGCATTGACAGGGTAGATTCTGAAGCTTTCTTT
-	13	TRBJ1-1	-	TRBV10-3	CATSWGGERGNFF	TGTGCCACCTCCTGGGGGGGGGAGCGAGGGAATTTCTTT
TRBD1	19	TRBJ2-1	-	TRBV4-1	CASSQVPKTGTADGHEQFF	TGCGCCAGCAGCCAAGTGCCCAAGACAGGGACCGCGGACGGGCATGAGCAGTTCTTC
-	16	TRBJ1-2	-	TRBV14	CASSHRVQQLDYGYTF	TGTGCCAGCAGCCATCGAGTGCAACAGTTGGACTATGGCTACACCTTC
-	13	TRBJ1-3	-	TRBV2	CASQQGSGNTIYF	TGTGCCAGCCAACAGGGCTCTGGAAACACCATATATTTT
-	18	TRBJ2-6	-	TRBV18	CASSPPNRVISGANVLTF	TGTGCCAGCTCACCACCGAACAGGGTGATATCTGGGGCCAACGTCCTGACTTTC
-	13	TRBJ2-5	-	TRBV6-5	CASSYREQETQYF	TGTGCCAGCAGTTACCGCGAACAAGAGACCCAGTACTTC
-	16	TRBJ1-4	-	TRBV9	CASTLADGVTNEKLFF	TGTGCCAGCACCCTCGCCGACGGGGTGACTAATGAAAAACTGTTTTTT
-	16	TRBJ2-1	-	TRBV19	CASSLTPVPQGNEQFF	TGTGCCAGTAGCCTAACGCCGGTCCCACAGGGAAATGAGCAGTTCTTC
TRBD1	16	TRBJ2-2	-	TRBV28	CASSGDSDPNTGELFF	TGTGCCAGCAGTGGGGACAGCGATCCGAACACCGGGGAGCTGTTTTTT
TRBD2	15	TRBJ2-3	-	TRBV10-3	CAISESSGGTDTQYF	TGTGCCATCAGTGAGTCTAGCGGGGGCACAGATACGCAGTATTTT
TRBD1	13	TRBJ1-6	-	TRBV5-1	CASSIPGTGVVHF	TGCGCCAGCAGCATCCCCGGGACAGGGGTTGTCCACTTT
-	16	TRBJ2-5	many	TRBV9	CASSVFLGLGQETQYF	TGTGCCAGCAGCGTTTTTTTGGGACTTGGGCAAGAGACCCAGTACTTC
-	16	TRBJ2-3	-	TRBV6-5	CASSYSKGLGTDTQYF	TGTGCCAGCAGTTACTCGAAGGGGTTGGGGACAGATACGCAGTATTTT
-	14	TRBJ2-7	-	TRBV6-1	CASSEDRTANEQYF	TGTGCCAGCAGTGAAGACCGCACTGCTAACGAGCAGTACTTC
TRBD2	14	TRBJ2-5	-	TRBV9	CASSATSGQETQYF	TGTGCCAGCAGCGCCACTAGCGGACAAGAGACCCAGTACTTC
TRBD2	16	TRBJ2-1	-	TRBV27	CASSTLAGGPGDEQFF	TGTGCCAGCAGTACACTAGCGGGAGGGCCTGGCGATGAGCAGTTCTTC
TRBD2	13	TRBJ2-2	-	TRBV13	CASSLRLAGELFF	TGTGCCAGCAGCTTAAGACTAGCAGGGGAGCTGTTTTTT
TRBD2	14	TRBJ2-3	-	TRBV9	CASSPSGRRDTQYF	TGTGCCAGCAGCCCCAGCGGGAGGAGAGATACGCAGTATTTT
-	12	TRBJ2-7	-	TRBV19	CASSMGRTEQYF	TGTGCCAGTAGTATGGGCAGAACCGAGCAGTACTTC
-	14	TRBJ1-5	-	TRBV19	CASKPDRSNQPQHF	TGTGCCAGTAAACCCGACAGGAGCAATCAGCCCCAGCATTTT
TRBD2	14	TRBJ2-7	once	TRBV5-4	CASSSGTRPGEQYF	TGTGCCAGCAGCTCCGGGACTAGGCCGGGGGAGCAGTACTTC
-	16	TRBJ2-2	-	TRBV4-2	CASSQDLSVYTGELFF	TGTGCCAGCAGCCAAGATCTGAGCGTCTACACCGGGGAGCTGTTTTTT
-	15	TRBJ2-7	once	TRBV9	CASSVSPAGTYEQYF	TGTGCCAGCAGCGTCTCGCCAGCAGGGACCTACGAGCAGTACTTC
TRBD2	13	TRBJ2-7	-	TRBV6-6	CASSYSAGGEQYF	TGTGCCAGCAGTTACTCCGCGGGGGGCGAGCAGTACTTC
-	15	TRBJ2-7	-	TRBV11-2	CASTGGAGRPYEQYF	TGTGCCAGCACCGGAGGGGCCGGGAGACCCTACGAGCAGTACTTC
-	15	TRBJ2-7	-	TRBV7-8	CASSLEGRAAYEQYF	TGTGCCAGCAGCTTAGAAGGGCGGGCTGCCTACGAGCAGTACTTC
TRBD1	15	TRBJ1-2	-	TRBV4-3	CASSPSRGRPYGYTF	TGCGCCAGCAGCCCCTCGAGGGGGCGGCCATATGGCTACACCTTC
-	13	TRBJ1-2	-	TRBV5-1	CASSLADRYGYTF	TGCGCCAGCAGCTTGGCCGACAGATATGGCTACACCTTC
TRBD2	13	TRBJ2-7	few	TRBV28	CALGTSGMYEQYF	TGTGCCCTGGGGACTAGCGGGATGTACGAGCAGTACTTC
TRBD1	14	TRBJ1-5	once	TRBV6-1	CASSPGTANQPQHF	TGTGCCAGCAGCCCCGGGACAGCAAATCAGCCCCAGCATTTT
TRBD1	15	TRBJ2-1	-	TRBV14	CASSQGVWDRGTQFF	TGTGCCAGCAGCCAAGGTGTTTGGGACAGGGGGACCCAGTTCTTC
TRBD2	16	TRBJ2-5	-	TRBV6-5	CASSYSGSGRGETQYF	TGTGCCAGCAGTTACTCGGGTAGCGGGAGGGGGGAAACCCAGTACTTC
-	13	TRBJ2-7	-	TRBV27	CASSFAGAYEQYF	TGTGCCAGCAGTTTTGCCGGGGCCTACGAGCAGTACTTC
-	15	TRBJ2-7	-	TRBV7-2	CASSLEPGQNREQYF	TGTGCCAGCAGCTTAGAGCCGGGACAAAATCGCGAGCAGTACTTC
TRBD2	17	TRBJ2-1	-	TRBV4-3	CASSQDREREVYNEQFF	TGCGCCAGCAGCCAAGATCGCGAGCGGGAGGTCTACAATGAGCAGTTCTTC
-	15	TRBJ1-1	-	TRBV4-1	CASSQTTGPNTEAFF	TGCGCCAGCAGCCAAACCACAGGGCCGAACACTGAAGCTTTCTTT
TRBD1	13	TRBJ1-2	-	TRBV18	CASSFGQVYGYTF	TGTGCCAGCTCCTTCGGACAGGTCTATGGCTACACCTTC
TRBD1	17	TRBJ2-2	-	TRBV11-3	CASSLEATGGHTGELFF	TGTGCCAGCAGCTTAGAGGCTACAGGGGGTCACACCGGGGAGCTGTTTTTT
TRBD2	19	TRBJ2-7	-	TRBV7-2	CASSLRHRVSAGGTREQYF	TGTGCCAGCAGCTTACGCCATCGGGTATCGGCGGGGGGTACTCGGGAGCAGTACTTC
TRBD1	16	TRBJ2-2	-	TRBV5-6	CASSIPGQGSYGELFF	TGTGCCAGCAGCATACCGGGACAGGGGAGTTACGGGGAGCTGTTTTTT
TRBD1	16	TRBJ2-7	few	TRBV9	CASSVAPGQGAGEQYF	TGTGCCAGCAGCGTAGCCCCGGGACAGGGGGCAGGCGAGCAGTACTTC
-	11	TRBJ2-1	-	TRBV11-2	CASRGMNEQFF	TGTGCCAGCAGGGGCATGAATGAGCAGTTCTTC
TRBD1	13	TRBJ2-3	once	TRBV7-2	CASSWRQGDTQYF	TGTGCCAGCAGCTGGAGACAGGGAGATACGCAGTATTTT
TRBD2	14	TRBJ2-7	-	TRBV27	CASRPGLVSYEQYF	TGTGCCAGCAGACCGGGACTAGTCTCCTACGAGCAGTACTTC
TRBD1	15	TRBJ2-7	-	TRBV11-1	CASSLPGTGIHEQYF	TGTGCCAGCAGCCTCCCCGGGACAGGGATCCACGAGCAGTACTTC
-	11	TRBJ2-5	-	TRBV19	CASSAKETQYF	TGTGCCAGTAGTGCGAAAGAGACCCAGTACTTC
TRBD1	17	TRBJ1-2	-	TRBV7-2	CASSLSDRGLTGYGYTF	TGTGCCAGCAGCCTGAGCGACAGGGGTCTGACGGGGTATGGCTACACCTTC
TRBD2	16	TRBJ2-1	-	TRBV5-8	CASSPTTSGGHNEQFF	TGTGCCAGCAGCCCCACGACTAGCGGGGGACACAATGAGCAGTTCTTC